This TCR beta chain was sequenced for a study of blood T cells in healthy people across ages (dated by TCRdb to the mid-2010s). Turning to the overall study: Template switching captured roughly one uniquely barcoded TCR beta cDNA molecule per two T cells in model experiments. To avoid experimental bias, donors of different ages were randomly spread across the sequencing lanes. Donors were grouped into four age groups: young (average roughly 15 years), middle-aged (around 39), aged (approximately 67) and long-lived (around 82). To track age-related changes in TCR beta repertoire diversity, the study relied on deep sequencing normalized with unique cDNA molecular identifiers. Using the same blood draw, the study looked at two additional independent replicas of 1 million unique cDNA reads for two donors, one aged 18 to 30 and the other aged 80 or older.

The paper's findings and limits, for the study overall: Because the CMV infection status of the donors was unknown, age-related changes in expanded clonotypes may potentially have been confounded. The percentage of naive T cells measured by flow cytometry correlated strongly with observed TCR beta diversity. Conclusive comparison of naive and antigen-experienced compartments was prevented by the profiling of bulk unsorted PBMCs. Estimates of total diversity based on one million sequenced T cells were regarded as lower bounds and as underestimates. Compared with the aged group, the long-lived group had more naive CD4+ T cells, fewer expanded clones and increased TCR diversity, a pattern suggesting age selection. As age increased, observed TCR beta diversity per million T cells dropped in a roughly linear way, and a significant reduction was already evident by age about 36.

The method behind the library was 5' RACE. For sequencing, an Illumina HiSeq 2500 was employed. A second PCR of roughly 7 to 11 cycles was performed with a sample-barcoded 5' primer and a J-beta primer mix. A unique molecular identifier was introduced onto each TCR beta cDNA molecule by a template-switch 5' adaptor carrying 12 random nucleotides. Each sample yielded at least 2.5 million CDR3-containing paired-end reads. First-strand cDNA synthesis was performed from all RNA using the Mint cDNA synthesis kit, with priming by a TRBC-specific oligonucleotide. All cDNA was treated with uracil-DNA glycosylase and then went through a first 18-cycle PCR with the universal primers M1SS and BC2_uni_R. The original pipeline was this. For normalization, 1 million high-quality reads, each with a distinct molecular identifier, were randomly selected from each sample. Reads with shared molecular identifiers were discarded instead of being binned into consensus sequences. CDR3 identification, clonotype clustering and error correction used MiTCR with a Q25 quality threshold and the strictest error-elimination algorithm. Lower-bound total TCR beta diversity was estimated with a nonparametric unseen species model using Euler transformation. TCRdb itself trimmed the public reads at Q25 with fastp, ran MiXCR and retained productive beta chains. Each record represents a unique CDR3 protein, reported with the most common genes and DNA among its rows. It is TCRdb's table, rather than the study itself, that gives the V and J calls and clone size. The sample table contains around 1.7 million distinct CDR3 sequences; only one count was recorded for over 25% of them. Around 7.7% of the sample is held by the ten biggest clonotypes.

The roughly 39 donors, aged roughly 6 to 95 years, were systemically healthy Caucasian individuals from Russia. Roughly 9.5 milliliters of peripheral blood were drawn from each donor into EDTA-treated Vacutainer tubes. Ficoll-Paque density-gradient centrifugation was used to isolate PBMCs, with at least 6.5 million obtained per sample. Trizol reagent was used to extract total RNA from the PBMCs, yielding at least 6 micrograms per sample. For every donor, an aliquot of PBMCs went through flow cytometry to measure the percentages of naive CD45RAhigh/CD27high T cells. The germline V gene gives CDR1 as SQVTM and CDR2 as ANQGSEA. The CDR3 holds 14 amino acids from the cysteine to the phenylalanine. CDR3 DNA only is kept here, 42 bases in frame from base 1. A word on this clonotype: The antigen it recognizes is unknown. Germline is not matched at one junction end, which may reflect a read error.

The rearrangement joined TRBV29-1 to TRBJ2-6; TRBD2 is perhaps the D gene, given 7 matching bases. This receptor was identified in a young woman in good health. The sample taken for sequencing was blood. The nucleotide sequence is given as TGCAGCGTCCTTGGGGGGGCCGGGGCCAACGTCCGGACTTTC. Its product reads: CSVLGGAGANVRTF. With all but the CDR3 taken from the reference TRBV29-1 and TRBJ2-6 genes, the full variable domain is: SAVISQKPSRDICQRGTSLTIQCQVDSQVTMMFWYRQQPGQSLTLIATANQGSEATYESGFVIDKFPISRPNLTFSTLTVSNMSPEDSSIYLCSVLGGAGANVRTFGAGSRLTVL.